The present entry profiles one T cell receptor beta chain with its context. Its antigen is still unknown. These data come from a study of CD8 T cells in Susac syndrome. General study findings and limits: As acknowledged by the study, its TCR sequencing and HLA analysis included a relatively small number of individuals.

When the RNA was reverse transcribed, random hexamers were used with an input of 0.5 to 1 ug. TCRdb independently ran MiXCR on the immunoSEQ multiplex PCR reads; one entry per CDR3 protein. The sample lists more than 200,000 distinct CDR3 sequences; 90% to 95% were seen once. The CDR3 is 14 amino acids. V lost 5 bases and J lost 5, with 16 bases in between. Germline V gives CDR1 LNHNV, CDR2 YYDKDF (reference sequence). This sequence joins TRBV15 and TRBJ2-7; possible D gene TRBD2, 5 bases. The clonotype comes from a human donor with multiple sclerosis. The source material was CD8+ T cells from PBMCs. The chain's CDR3 is CATSSRPGGHEQYF. The CDR3 DNA reads as TGTGCCACCAGCTCCCGGCCAGGCGGGCACGAGCAGTACTTC.